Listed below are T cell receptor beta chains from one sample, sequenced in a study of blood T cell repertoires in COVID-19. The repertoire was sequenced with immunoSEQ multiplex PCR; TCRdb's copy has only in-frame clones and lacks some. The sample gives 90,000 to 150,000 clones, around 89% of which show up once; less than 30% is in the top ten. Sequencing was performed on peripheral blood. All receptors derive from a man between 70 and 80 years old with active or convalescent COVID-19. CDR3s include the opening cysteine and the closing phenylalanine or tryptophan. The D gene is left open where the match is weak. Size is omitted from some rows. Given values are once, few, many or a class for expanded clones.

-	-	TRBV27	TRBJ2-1	CASSLSWVAHEQFF	TGTGCCAGCAGTTTATCGTGGGTAGCCCATGAGCAGTTCTTC
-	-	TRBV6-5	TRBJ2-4	CASSTTVAKNIQYF	TGTGCCAGCAGTACCACAGTAGCCAAAAACATTCAGTACTTC
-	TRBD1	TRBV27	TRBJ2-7	CASSLGTGGTYEQYF	TGTGCCAGCAGTTTGGGGACAGGGGGGACGTACGAGCAGTACTTC
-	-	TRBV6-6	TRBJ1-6	CASSYGPGAYNSPLHF	TGTGCCAGCAGTTACGGCCCAGGGGCCTATAATTCACCCCTCCACTTT
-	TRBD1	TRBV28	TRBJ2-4	CASSWNAGTGKNIQYF	TGTGCCAGCAGTTGGAACGCCGGGACAGGGAAAAACATTCAGTACTTC
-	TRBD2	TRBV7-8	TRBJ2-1	CASSQALAGGTNEQFF	TGTGCCAGCAGCCAGGCGCTAGCGGGGGGGACGAATGAGCAGTTCTTC
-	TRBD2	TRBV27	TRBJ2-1	CASSGERGRSYNEQFF	TGTGCCAGCAGCGGGGAGCGGGGCCGCTCCTACAATGAGCAGTTCTTC
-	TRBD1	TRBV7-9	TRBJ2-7	CASSLGQGVEEQYF	TGTGCCAGCAGCTTAGGGCAGGGGGTAGAGGAGCAGTACTTC
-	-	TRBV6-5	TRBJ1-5	CASSYSGRGVNQPQHF	TGTGCCAGCAGTTACTCAGGGCGGGGGGTTAATCAGCCCCAGCATTTT
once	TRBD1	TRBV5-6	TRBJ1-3	CASSRRQGAGNTIYF	TGTGCCAGCAGCCGCCGACAGGGAGCGGGAAACACCATATATTTT
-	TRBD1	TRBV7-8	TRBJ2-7	CATTLTGAGEQYF	TGTGCCACCACACTGACAGGGGCCGGCGAGCAGTACTTC
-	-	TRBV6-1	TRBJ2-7	CASSEVYLPSYEQYF	TGTGCCAGCAGTGAAGTGTATCTACCCTCGTACGAGCAGTACTTC
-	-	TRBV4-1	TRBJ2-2	CASSQLLAGRPGELFF	TGCGCCAGCAGCCAGTTATTGGCAGGGAGGCCCGGGGAGCTGTTTTTT
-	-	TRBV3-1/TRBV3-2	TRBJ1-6	CASSHRQVPGNSPLHF	TGTGCCAGCAGCCACCGACAGGTGCCCGGGAATTCACCCCTCCACTTT
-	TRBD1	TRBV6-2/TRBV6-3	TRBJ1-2	CASSYSDNRGLRYGYTF	TGTGCCAGCAGTTACTCGGATAACAGGGGATTACGCTATGGCTACACCTTC
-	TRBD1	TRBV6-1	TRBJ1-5	CASSEREGTGDHF	TGTGCCAGCAGTGAAAGGGAAGGGACAGGGGATCATTTT
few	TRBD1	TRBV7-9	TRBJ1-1	CASSSPGQGAWGTEAFF	TGTGCCAGCAGCTCGCCGGGACAGGGGGCTTGGGGGACTGAAGCTTTCTTT
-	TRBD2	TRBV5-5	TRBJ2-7	CASSLRGGPYEQYF	TGTGCCAGCAGCCTTCGGGGGGGGCCCTACGAGCAGTACTTC
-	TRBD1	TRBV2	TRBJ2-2	CASTEGTGHTGELFF	TGTGCCAGCACCGAGGGGACAGGACACACCGGGGAGCTGTTTTTT
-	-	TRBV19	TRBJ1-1	CATTGSGGNTEAFF	TGTGCCACCACTGGTTCGGGGGGGAACACTGAAGCTTTCTTT
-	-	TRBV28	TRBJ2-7	CASSLIGQGNEQYF	TGTGCCAGCAGTTTAATCGGGCAGGGGAACGAGCAGTACTTC
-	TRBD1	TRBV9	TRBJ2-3	CASSVVRDRVLSDTQYF	TGTGCCAGCAGCGTAGTCCGGGACAGGGTTCTCTCAGATACGCAGTATTTT
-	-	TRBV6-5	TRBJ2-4	CASRAWDIAKNIQYF	TGTGCCAGCAGGGCCTGGGACATAGCCAAAAACATTCAGTACTTC
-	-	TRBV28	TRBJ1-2	CASSLAGPYGYTF	TGTGCCAGCAGTTTGGCAGGGCCCTATGGCTACACCTTC
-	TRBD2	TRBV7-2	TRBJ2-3	CASSLTSASTDTQYF	TGTGCCAGCAGCCTAACTAGCGCAAGCACAGATACGCAGTATTTT
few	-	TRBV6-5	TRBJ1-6	CASRAGGMNSPLHF	TGTGCCAGCAGGGCTGGGGGGATGAATTCACCCCTCCACTTT
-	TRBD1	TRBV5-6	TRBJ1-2	CASTGTGASEGGYTF	TGTGCCAGTACCGGGACAGGGGCATCAGAGGGTGGCTACACCTTC
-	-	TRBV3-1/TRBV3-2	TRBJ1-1	CASSLQGWDTEAFF	TGTGCCAGCAGCCTCCAGGGATGGGACACTGAAGCTTTCTTT
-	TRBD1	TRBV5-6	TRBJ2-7	CASSLETGGPYEQYF	TGTGCCAGCAGCTTGGAGACAGGGGGCCCCTACGAGCAGTACTTC
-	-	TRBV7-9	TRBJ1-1	CASGSRRAMNTEAFF	TGTGCCAGCGGTAGCAGGCGGGCTATGAACACTGAAGCTTTCTTT
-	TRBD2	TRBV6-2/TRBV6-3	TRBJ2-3	CASSRGTSGFTDTQYF	TGTGCCAGCAGTCGTGGGACTAGCGGTTTCACAGATACGCAGTATTTT
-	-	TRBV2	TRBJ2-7	CASSELGASHEQYF	TGTGCCAGCAGTGAACTTGGGGCGAGCCACGAGCAGTACTTC
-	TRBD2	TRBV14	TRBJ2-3	CASSLAGAGSTDTQYF	TGTGCCAGCTCCTTGGCCGGAGCGGGGAGCACAGATACGCAGTATTTT
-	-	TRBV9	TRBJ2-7	CASSSGAGEEQYF	TGTGCCAGCAGCTCAGGAGCAGGGGAGGAGCAGTACTTC
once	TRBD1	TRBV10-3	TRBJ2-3	CAISGQGRIDTQYF	TGTGCCATCAGCGGACAGGGTAGAATAGATACGCAGTATTTT
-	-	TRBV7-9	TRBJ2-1	CASSRKGQGQGNEQFF	TGTGCCAGCAGCCGCAAGGGGCAGGGGCAGGGCAATGAGCAGTTCTTC
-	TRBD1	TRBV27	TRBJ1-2	CASSLKGARGYTF	TGTGCCAGCAGTTTAAAGGGGGCCAGGGGCTACACCTTC
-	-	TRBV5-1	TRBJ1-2	CASSSGHWGGSRAPGYTF	TGCGCCAGCAGCTCGGGGCATTGGGGAGGGAGCCGTGCACCTGGCTACACCTTC
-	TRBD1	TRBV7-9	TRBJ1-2	CASSLAVTGVAWGYGYTF	TGTGCCAGCAGCTTAGCTGTGACAGGGGTGGCCTGGGGCTATGGCTACACCTTC
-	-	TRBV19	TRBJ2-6	CASSGPGTTGANVLTF	TGTGCCAGTAGTGGACCCGGGACAACTGGGGCCAACGTCCTGACTTTC
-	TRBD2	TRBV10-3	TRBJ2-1	CAISDGAGGPYNEQFF	TGTGCCATCAGTGACGGAGCGGGAGGGCCCTACAATGAGCAGTTCTTC
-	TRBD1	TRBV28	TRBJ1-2	CASHLSGQGNYGYTF	TGTGCCAGCCACCTTAGTGGACAGGGGAACTATGGCTACACCTTC